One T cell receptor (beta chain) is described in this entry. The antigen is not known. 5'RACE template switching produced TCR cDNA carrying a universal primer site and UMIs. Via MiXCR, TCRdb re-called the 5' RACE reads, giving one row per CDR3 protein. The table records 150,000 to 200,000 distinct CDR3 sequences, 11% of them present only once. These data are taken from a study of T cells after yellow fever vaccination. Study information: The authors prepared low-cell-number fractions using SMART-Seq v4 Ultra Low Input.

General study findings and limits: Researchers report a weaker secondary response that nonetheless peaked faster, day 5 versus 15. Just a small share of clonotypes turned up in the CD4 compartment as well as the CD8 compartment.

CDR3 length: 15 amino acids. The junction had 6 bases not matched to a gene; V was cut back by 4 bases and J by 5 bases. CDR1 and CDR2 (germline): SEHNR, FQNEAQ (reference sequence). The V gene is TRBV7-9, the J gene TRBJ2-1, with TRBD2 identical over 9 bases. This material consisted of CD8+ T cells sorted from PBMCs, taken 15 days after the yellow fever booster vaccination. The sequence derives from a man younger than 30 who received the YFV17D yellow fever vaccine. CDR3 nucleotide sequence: TGTGCCAGCAGCTCCCGGACTAGCGAGAACAATGAGCAGTTCTTC. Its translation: CASSSRTSENNEQFF. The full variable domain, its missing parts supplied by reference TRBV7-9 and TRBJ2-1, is DTGVSQNPRHKITKRGQNVTFRCDPISEHNRLYWYRQTLGQGPEFLTYFQNEAQLEKSRLLSDRFSAERPKGSFSTLEIQRTEQGDSAMYLCASSSRTSENNEQFFGPGTRLTVL.